Listed here is a single TCR beta chain. Its antigen is as yet unknown. Sequenced by immunoSEQ multiplex PCR; TCRdb stores in-frame clones only, minus some. This table holds more than 850,000 clones, around 82% found once. CDR1 and CDR2 (germline): LNHDA, SQIVND (reference sequence). Trimming stripped 4 bases from V and 1 base from J, with 17 bases between. This CDR3 has 17 residues. The sample comes from a study of shared clonotypes between healthy human individuals. Whole-study context: The donor group consisted of a couple of women and a few men, aged 18 to 49. Findings of the study overall: Owing to a small donor count, the genetic and exposure-history diversity represented was limited. Non-shared clonotypes had lower generation probabilities than clonotypes shared by all four sorted-subset donors. Sampling covered nothing but blood. Tissue TCR repertoires likely differ from those found in blood.

Sample: memory CD4+ T cells from PBMCs. Subset given: CD45RA-negative fraction. The receptor was derived from a man between 18 and 35 years old in good health. Some clones in this sample may be carry-over from other donors' samples. The chain uses TRBV19 and TRBJ1-5; D might be TRBD1 (5 bases). CDR3 region: CASSRIGVGHSNQPQHF. Here the CDR3 DNA reads TGTGCCAGTAGTAGGATTGGGGTGGGGCACAGCAATCAGCCCCAGCATTTT. Full variable domain (rest looked up from reference TRBV19 and TRBJ1-5): DGGITQSPKYLFRKEGQNVTLSCEQNLNHDAMYWYRQDPGQGLRLIYYSQIVNDFQKGDIAEGYSVSREKKESFPLTVTSAQKNPTAFYLCASSRIGVGHSNQPQHFGDGTRLSIL.